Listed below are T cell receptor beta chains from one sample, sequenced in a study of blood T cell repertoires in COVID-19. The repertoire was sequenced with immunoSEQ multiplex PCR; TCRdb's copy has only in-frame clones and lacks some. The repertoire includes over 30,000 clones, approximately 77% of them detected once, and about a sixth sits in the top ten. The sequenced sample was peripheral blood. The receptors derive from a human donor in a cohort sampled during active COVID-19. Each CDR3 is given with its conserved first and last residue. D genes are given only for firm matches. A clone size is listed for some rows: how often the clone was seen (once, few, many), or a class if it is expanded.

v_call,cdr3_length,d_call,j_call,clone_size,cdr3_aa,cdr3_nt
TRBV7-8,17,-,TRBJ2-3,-,CASSLARIAVPPDTQYF,TGTGCCAGCAGCTTAGCGAGGATAGCGGTCCCTCCGGATACGCAGTATTTT
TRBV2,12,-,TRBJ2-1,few,CASAPGKLEQFF,TGTGCCAGCGCGCCAGGGAAACTTGAGCAGTTCTTC
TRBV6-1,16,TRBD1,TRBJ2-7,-,CASSVGRTGGKYEQYF,TGTGCCAGCAGTGTGGGACGGACAGGCGGAAAATACGAGCAGTACTTC
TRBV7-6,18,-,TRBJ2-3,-,CASSFSQQTASSTDTQYF,TGTGCCAGCAGCTTTTCCCAGCAGACAGCATCCAGCACAGATACGCAGTATTTT
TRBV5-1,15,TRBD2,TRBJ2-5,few,CASSLSGGALETQYF,TGCGCCAGCAGCTTGAGCGGGGGGGCCTTGGAGACCCAGTACTTC
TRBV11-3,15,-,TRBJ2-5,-,CASSLSFNYSETQYF,TGTGCCAGCAGCTTATCGTTTAACTATTCTGAGACCCAGTACTTC
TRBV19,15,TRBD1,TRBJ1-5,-,CASSIGTGANQPQHF,TGTGCCAGTAGTATAGGGACAGGGGCCAATCAGCCCCAGCATTTT
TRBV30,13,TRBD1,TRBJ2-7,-,CANARDRVFEQYF,TGTGCCAACGCCAGGGACAGGGTCTTCGAGCAGTACTTC
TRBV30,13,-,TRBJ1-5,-,CAWSDSRDQPQHF,TGTGCCTGGAGTGATTCGCGGGATCAGCCCCAGCATTTT
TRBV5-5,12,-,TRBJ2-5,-,CASSPAGRSQYF,TGTGCCAGCAGCCCCGCAGGGAGGTCCCAGTACTTC
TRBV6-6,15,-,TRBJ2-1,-,CASRHLGGITNEQFF,TGTGCCAGCAGGCATCTAGGGGGAATCACCAATGAGCAGTTCTTC